The T cell receptor beta chain described here comes from a study of CD8+ T cells in alopecia areata. General study results and limits: Between patients, shared TCR sequences were less clear than in mice. This was possibly due in part to HLA diversity in the patient population. Lesional scalp, especially alopecia totalis/universalis, showed higher clonality than normal scalp.

RNA was isolated and reverse transcribed to cDNA, the sequencing template. Using immunoSEQ multiplex PCR, the repertoire was profiled, and TCRdb retains in-frame clones only, with some absent. The sample comprises approximately 150,000 clones, less than 65% of which are singletons, and 35% to 45% rests with the top ten. Remarks on this clone: Its antigen is unknown.

CDR3 length equals 15 residues. Germline CDR1 is SGDLS and CDR2 is YYNGEE. Trimming removed 0 bases at V and 5 bases at J, with 11 bases between. This TCR was sampled from a human donor in good health. The chain combines TRBV9 with TRBJ2-2; no firm D call. Input material: CD8+ T cells sorted from blood. The CDR3 coding sequence is TGTGCCAGCAGCGTAGAGGCTGACCCGACCGGGGAGCTGTTTTTT. This translates into CASSVEADPTGELFF.